These 15 T cell receptor beta chains share one sample of origin, sequenced in a study of cytomegalovirus exposure and HLA in healthy donors. PCR primers comprised 60 Vbeta and 13 Jbeta primers. Here immunoSEQ multiplex PCR was the method, and the copy in TCRdb shows in-frame clones only, minus some. The table includes 150,000 or so clones, about 85% detected once. Sequencing used PBMCs. Receptors were obtained from a man younger than 35 in good health and CMV-seronegative.

V usage is TRBV7-9 and J usage is TRBJ2-7, with a possible D match to TRBD2 (7 bases). V gave up 10 bases and J gave up 3 bases, with 22 bases separating them. The CDR3 runs 15 residues. Germline CDR1 is SEHNR and CDR2 is FQNEAQ (reference sequence). The CDR3: CAIGVAGARGYEQYF. The CDR3 DNA is TGTGCCATCGGGGTGGCGGGGGCGAGGGGCTACGAGCAGTACTTC.

The V gene is TRBV23-1, the J gene TRBJ1-6; D remains ambiguous. TRBV23-1 is sorted into the ORF group, with uncertain function. Trimming shortened V by 2 bases and J by 1 base, and 9 bases separated the two germline ends. The CDR3 is 16 amino acids. The CDR3: CASSQPTGSYNSPLHF. CDR3 coding DNA: TGCGCCAGCAGTCAACCGACGGGGTCCTATAATTCACCCCTCCACTTT.

This sequence joins TRBV28 and TRBJ1-2; D is uncertain. Germline CDR1 reads MDHEN; CDR2 reads SYDVKM. The CDR3 consists of 11 residues. V was pared by 5 bases and J by 8 bases, with 9 bases between. The CDR3 region is CASSALRGYTF. CDR3 DNA sequence: TGTGCCAGCAGTGCACTACGGGGCTACACCTTC.

The chain recombines TRBV6-4 with TRBJ1-1; perhaps TRBD1 as D (5 bases). CDR1 is MRHNA and CDR2 is SNTAGT in the germline V gene. This CDR3 has 14 amino acids. V was clipped by 0 bases and J by 4 bases, with 9 bases between them. For the CDR3, the DNA is TGTGCCAGCAGTGACTCGAGCAGGGCCACTGAAGCTTTCTTT. Amino acids: CASSDSSRATEAFF.

The CDR3 DNA sequence: TGTGCCAGCAGCGACAGGGGGTTCTTCGATAATTCACCCCTCCACTTT. Its translation: CASSDRGFFDNSPLHF. The chain couples TRBV28 to TRBJ1-6, with 9 bases that match TRBD1. The CDR3 length is 16 residues. Losses at the gene ends were 6 bases for V and 5 bases for J; bases not matched to a gene: 8. Per the germline V gene, CDR1 is MDHEN and CDR2 is SYDVKM.

A single count supports this clone. The CDR3 spells CASSQREDIQETQYF. As DNA, the CDR3 is TGTGCCAGCAGCCAGCGGGAGGACATCCAAGAGACCCAGTACTTC. This chain links TRBV7-9 with TRBJ2-5, with 9 bases identical to TRBD2. Germline CDR1 reads SEHNR; CDR2 reads FQNEAQ (reference sequence). The CDR3 covers 15 residues. The junction had 5 bases not matched to a gene; V was cut back by 5 bases and J by 1 base.

The J gene is TRBJ2-1, the V gene TRBV2; 9 bases are a match to TRBD1. From germline, CDR1 is SNHLY and CDR2 FYNNEI. Losses at the gene ends were 0 bases for V and 5 bases for J; bases not matched to a gene: 8. The CDR3 consists of 17 residues. The CDR3 protein is CASSEALWGQGDNEQFF. In nucleotides, the CDR3 is TGTGCCAGCAGTGAAGCGCTTTGGGGACAGGGTGACAATGAGCAGTTCTTC.

This chain links TRBV12-2 with TRBJ1-4; the DNA was not compared with TRBD1, the D call given in the table. TRBV12-2 has pseudogene status. CDR3 size: 18 residues. The CDR3 sequence is CASRLAYLGHATNEKLFF. DNA of the CDR3: TGTGCAAGTCGCTTAGCGTATTTGGGACACGCAACTAATGAAAAACTGTTTTTT.

CDR3 amino acids: CATSSQQGSSYEQYF. CDR3 nucleotides: TGTGCCACCAGCAGTCAGCAGGGGAGCTCCTACGAGCAGTACTTC. J is TRBJ2-7 and V is TRBV15; a weak D match, TRBD1 (6 bases). Per germline, CDR1 LNHNV and CDR2 YYDKDF (reference sequence). The CDR3 contains 15 residues. V lost 3 bases and J lost 0, with 12 bases in between. Looking up the rest from reference TRBV15 and TRBJ2-7 gives the full variable domain: DAMVIQNPRYQVTQFGKPVTLSCSQTLNHNVMYWYQQKSSQAPKLLFHYYDKDFNNEADTPDNFQSRRPNTSFCFLDIRSPGLGDTAMYLCATSSQQGSSYEQYFGPGTRLTVT.

The chain couples TRBV5-6 to TRBJ2-7, with D perhaps TRBD2 (5 bases). V lost 2 bases and J 6 bases, leaving 9 bases between the germline ends. This CDR3 is 12 amino acids long. Germline CDR1 reads SGHDT; CDR2 reads YYEEEE. For the CDR3, the DNA is TGTGCCAGCAGCTTCTCGGGGTCCGAGCAGTACTTC. It translates to CASSFSGSEQYF.

This chain joins TRBV12-5 and TRBJ2-7; 7 bases match TRBD2. In germline, CDR1 is LGHNT, CDR2 FRNRAP. V trimming: 4 bases; J trimming: 2 bases; junction bases outside the gene matches: 8. There are 15 residues in the CDR3. CDR3 loop: CASGSGREKAYEQYF. The CDR3 DNA reads TGTGCTAGTGGTTCGGGGCGGGAGAAGGCCTACGAGCAGTACTTC. Supplemented by reference TRBV12-5 and TRBJ2-7, the full variable domain reads DARVTQTPRHKVTEMGQEVTMRCQPILGHNTVFWYRQTMMQGLELLAYFRNRAPLDDSGMPKDRFSAEMPDATLATLKIQPSEPRDSAVYFCASGSGREKAYEQYFGPGTRLTVT.

The V and J genes are TRBV6-6 and TRBJ2-5; weak D call: TRBD1 (6 bases). Germline V gene data show CDR1 as MNHNY and CDR2 as SVGAGI (reference sequence). Deletions cut 1 base from V and 3 bases from J, with 9 bases between. The CDR3 is 14 residues long. CDR3 bases: TGTGCCAGCAGTTACTGGGGGCAGGAAGAGACCCAGTACTTC. Translated: CASSYWGQEETQYF.

V and J are TRBV5-1 and TRBJ1-1, with unresolved D. The CDR3 has 14 residues. Trimming cost V 1 base and J 2 bases, with 9 bases left between them. Germline V gives CDR1 SGHRS, CDR2 YFSETQ. Here the CDR3 reads CASSLNIANTEAFF. The CDR3 DNA reads TGCGCCAGCAGCTTGAACATAGCTAACACTGAAGCTTTCTTT.

This clone was seen a single time. V gene TRBV15 combines with J gene TRBJ1-3; D unclear. In germline, CDR1 is LNHNV, CDR2 YYDKDF (reference sequence). V was pared by 1 base and J by 7 bases, with 11 bases between. The CDR3 sequence is 14 residues long. CDR3 sequence reads: CATSRGVRGNTIYF. The CDR3 region has the DNA TGTGCCACCAGCAGAGGGGTGCGAGGGAACACCATATATTTT.

This chain links TRBV6-1 with TRBJ2-7; TRBD2 might be the D (6 bases). The germline V gene encodes CDR1 MNHNS and CDR2 SASEGT. V lost 2 bases to trimming and J lost 0 bases, with 11 bases between them. The CDR3 is 15 amino acids. The CDR3 coding sequence is TGTGCCAGCAGTGAATTGGACGGGGGCTCCTACGAGCAGTACTTC. Its translation is CASSELDGGSYEQYF.